This TCR beta chain was observed in a study of blood T cell repertoires in COVID-19. Sequencing was performed with immunoSEQ multiplex PCR; in TCRdb, only in-frame clones are kept and a portion is missing. The sample lists hundreds of thousands of clones, 70% to 85% seen once, with approximately 9.1% in the top ten. CDR1 is SGDLS and CDR2 is YYNGEE in the germline V gene. Unmatched junction bases numbered 4, after V lost 0 bases and J lost 6 bases. The CDR3 spans 15 residues. This clonotype was obtained from a man older than 75 with acute or convalescent COVID-19. Source material: peripheral blood. J is TRBJ1-5 and V is TRBV9, with 9 bases that match TRBD1. CDR3 residues: CASSVGDRESQPQHF. CDR3 in DNA: TGTGCCAGCAGCGTAGGGGACAGGGAGAGTCAGCCCCAGCATTTT.